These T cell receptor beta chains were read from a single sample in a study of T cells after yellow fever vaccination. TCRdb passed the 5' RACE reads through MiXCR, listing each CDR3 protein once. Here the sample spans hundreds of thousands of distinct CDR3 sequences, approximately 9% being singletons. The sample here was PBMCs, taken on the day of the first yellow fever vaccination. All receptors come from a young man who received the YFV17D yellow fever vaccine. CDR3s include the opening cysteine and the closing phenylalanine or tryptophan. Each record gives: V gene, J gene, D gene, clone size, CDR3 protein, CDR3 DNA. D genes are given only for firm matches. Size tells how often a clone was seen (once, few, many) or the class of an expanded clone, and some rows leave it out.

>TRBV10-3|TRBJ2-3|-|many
CAISSAGGGSGADTQYF
TGTGCCATCAGCTCCGCCGGGGGAGGATCCGGGGCAGATACGCAGTATTTT
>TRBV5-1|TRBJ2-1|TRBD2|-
CASRPLADAYNEQFF
TGCGCCAGCAGGCCCCTAGCGGACGCCTACAATGAGCAGTTCTTC
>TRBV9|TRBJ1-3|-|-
CASSVSSGNTIYF
TGTGCCAGCAGCGTGTCATCTGGAAACACCATATATTTT
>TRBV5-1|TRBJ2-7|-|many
CASSLRPPYEQYF
TGCGCCAGCAGCTTGCGTCCCCCCTACGAGCAGTACTTC
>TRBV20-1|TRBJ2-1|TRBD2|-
CSAKPGLVPPYNEQFF
TGCAGTGCAAAGCCGGGACTAGTCCCCCCCTACAATGAGCAGTTCTTC
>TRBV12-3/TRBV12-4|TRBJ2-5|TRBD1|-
CASSLSWDREETQYF
TGTGCCAGCAGTTTATCATGGGACAGGGAAGAGACCCAGTACTTC
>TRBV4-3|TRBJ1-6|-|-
CASSQGGQGRNSPLHF
TGCGCCAGCAGCCAAGGTGGGCAGGGGCGGAATTCACCCCTCCACTTT
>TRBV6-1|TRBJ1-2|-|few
CASRSGVDYGYTF
TGTGCCAGCAGGTCAGGGGTGGACTATGGCTACACCTTC
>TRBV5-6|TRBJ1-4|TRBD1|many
CASSLRQGPREKLFF
TGTGCCAGCAGCCTAAGACAGGGACCAAGAGAAAAACTGTTTTTT
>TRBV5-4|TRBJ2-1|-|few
CASSFSTGFFNEQFF
TGTGCCAGCAGTTTCTCTACAGGGTTTTTCAATGAGCAGTTCTTC
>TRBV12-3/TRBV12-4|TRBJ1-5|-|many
CASSLGVGQPQHF
TGTGCCAGCAGTTTAGGCGTGGGTCAGCCCCAGCATTTT
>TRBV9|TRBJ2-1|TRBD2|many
CASSPSGVAGYNEQFF
TGTGCCAGCAGCCCCTCCGGGGTAGCGGGCTACAATGAGCAGTTCTTC
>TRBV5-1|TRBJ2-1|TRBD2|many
CASSTGRLAGGVNEQFF
TGCGCCAGCAGCACCGGCAGACTAGCGGGGGGGGTAAATGAGCAGTTCTTC
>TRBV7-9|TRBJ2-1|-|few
CASSSMAIEQFF
TGTGCCAGCAGCTCGATGGCCATTGAGCAGTTCTTC
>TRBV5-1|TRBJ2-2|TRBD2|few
CASSLVSGDTGELFF
TGCGCCAGCAGCTTGGTTAGCGGGGACACCGGGGAGCTGTTTTTT